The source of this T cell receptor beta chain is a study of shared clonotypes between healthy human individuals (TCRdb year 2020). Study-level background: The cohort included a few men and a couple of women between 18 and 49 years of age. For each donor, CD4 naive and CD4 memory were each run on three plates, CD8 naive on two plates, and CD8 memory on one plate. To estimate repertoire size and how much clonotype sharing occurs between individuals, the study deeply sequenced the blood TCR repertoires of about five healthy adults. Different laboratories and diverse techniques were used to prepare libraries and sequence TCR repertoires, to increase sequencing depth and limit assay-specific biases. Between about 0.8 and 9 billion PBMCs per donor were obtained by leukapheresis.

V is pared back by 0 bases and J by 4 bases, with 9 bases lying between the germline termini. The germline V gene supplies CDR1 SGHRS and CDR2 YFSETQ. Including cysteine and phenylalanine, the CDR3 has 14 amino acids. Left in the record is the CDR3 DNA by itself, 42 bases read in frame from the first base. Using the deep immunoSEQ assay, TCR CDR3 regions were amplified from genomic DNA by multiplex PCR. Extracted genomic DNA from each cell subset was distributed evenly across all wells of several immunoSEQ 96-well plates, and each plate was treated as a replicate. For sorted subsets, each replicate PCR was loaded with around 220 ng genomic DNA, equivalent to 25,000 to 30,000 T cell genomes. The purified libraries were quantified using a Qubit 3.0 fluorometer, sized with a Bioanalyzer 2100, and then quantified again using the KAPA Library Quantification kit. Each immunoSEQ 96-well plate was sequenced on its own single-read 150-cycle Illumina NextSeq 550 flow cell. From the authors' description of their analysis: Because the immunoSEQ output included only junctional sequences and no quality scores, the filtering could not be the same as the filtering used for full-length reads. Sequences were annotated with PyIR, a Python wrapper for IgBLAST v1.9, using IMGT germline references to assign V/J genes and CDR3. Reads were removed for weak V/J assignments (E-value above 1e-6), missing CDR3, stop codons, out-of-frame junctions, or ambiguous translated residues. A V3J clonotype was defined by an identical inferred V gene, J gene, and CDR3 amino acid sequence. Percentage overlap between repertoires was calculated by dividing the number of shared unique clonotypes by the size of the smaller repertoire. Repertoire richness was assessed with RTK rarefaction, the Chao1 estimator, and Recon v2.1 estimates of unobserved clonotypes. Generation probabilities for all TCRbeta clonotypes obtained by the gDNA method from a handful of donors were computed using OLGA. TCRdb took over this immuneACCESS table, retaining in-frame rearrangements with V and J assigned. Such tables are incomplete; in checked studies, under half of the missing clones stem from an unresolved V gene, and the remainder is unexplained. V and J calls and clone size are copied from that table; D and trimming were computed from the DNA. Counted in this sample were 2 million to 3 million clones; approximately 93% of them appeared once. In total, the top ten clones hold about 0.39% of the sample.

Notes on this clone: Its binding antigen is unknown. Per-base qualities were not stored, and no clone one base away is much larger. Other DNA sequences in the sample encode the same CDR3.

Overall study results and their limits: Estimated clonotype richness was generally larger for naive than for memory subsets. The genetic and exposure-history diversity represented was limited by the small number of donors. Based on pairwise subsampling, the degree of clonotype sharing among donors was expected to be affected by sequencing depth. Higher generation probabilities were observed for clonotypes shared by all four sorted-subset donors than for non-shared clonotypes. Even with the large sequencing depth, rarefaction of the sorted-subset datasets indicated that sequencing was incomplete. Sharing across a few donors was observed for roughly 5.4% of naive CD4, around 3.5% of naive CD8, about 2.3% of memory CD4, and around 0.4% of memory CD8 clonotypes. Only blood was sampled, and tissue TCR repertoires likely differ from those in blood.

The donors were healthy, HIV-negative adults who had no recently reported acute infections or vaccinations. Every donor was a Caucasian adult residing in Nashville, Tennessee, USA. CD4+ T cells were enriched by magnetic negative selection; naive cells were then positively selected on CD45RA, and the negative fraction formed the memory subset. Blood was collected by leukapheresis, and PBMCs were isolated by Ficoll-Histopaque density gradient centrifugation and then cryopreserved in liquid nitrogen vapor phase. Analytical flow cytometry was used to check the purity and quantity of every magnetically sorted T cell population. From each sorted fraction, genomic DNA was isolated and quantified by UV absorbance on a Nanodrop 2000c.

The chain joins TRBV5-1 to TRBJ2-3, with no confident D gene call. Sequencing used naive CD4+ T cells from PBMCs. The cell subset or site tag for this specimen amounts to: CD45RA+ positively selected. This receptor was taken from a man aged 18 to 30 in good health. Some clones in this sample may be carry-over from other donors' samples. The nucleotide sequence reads TGCGCCAGCAGCTTGGGGGTAGCCCCAGATACGCAGTATTTT. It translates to CASSLGVAPDTQYF.